Given below is one TCR beta chain in context. The antigen it binds to is not known. No base quality values were provided; no much bigger clone lies one nucleotide off. The sample originates from a study of shared clonotypes between healthy human individuals (dated by TCRdb to 2020 to 2022). Broadly, across the study: Three men and two women, aged 18 to 49 years, made up the cohort. Different laboratories and diverse techniques were used to prepare libraries and sequence TCR repertoires, to increase sequencing depth and limit assay-specific biases. For each donor, CD4 naive and CD4 memory were each run on three plates, CD8 naive on two plates, and CD8 memory on one plate. Leukapheresis yielded between about 0.94 and 10 billion PBMCs per donor. To estimate repertoire size and how much clonotypes are shared between individuals, the study performed deep sequencing of blood TCR repertoires from roughly five healthy adults.

Relative to germline, V is missing 3 bases and J is missing 2 bases, with 6 bases of the junction outside any gene match. CDR3 length: 16 amino acids, cysteine to phenylalanine. The read is trimmed to its CDR3 DNA, 48 bases read in frame from base 1. CDR1 and CDR2 (LGHNA, YSLEER) derive from the germline V gene. The paper's findings and limits, for the study overall: Naive subsets generally had larger estimated clonotype richness than memory subsets did. Sampling was limited to blood, and TCR repertoires in tissue likely differ from TCR repertoires in blood. Because the study included only a small number of donors, the genetic and exposure-history diversity represented was limited. Sharing across four donors was observed for approximately 5% of naive CD4, over 3% of naive CD8, 2% to 2.5% of memory CD4, and 0.4% of memory CD8 clonotypes. Pairwise subsampling indicated that sequencing depth was expected to affect the degree of clonotype sharing among donors. Higher generation probabilities were observed for clonotypes shared by all four sorted-subset donors than for non-shared clonotypes. Incomplete sequencing was indicated by rarefaction of sorted-subset datasets, despite the large sequencing depth.

Using the deep immunoSEQ assay, multiplex PCR amplified TCR CDR3 regions from genomic DNA. For each cell subset, the extracted genomic DNA was distributed evenly across all wells of several immunoSEQ 96-well plates, and each plate served as one replicate. For sorted subsets, approximately 190 ng genomic DNA, equal to about 30,000 T cell genomes, was loaded into each replicate PCR. Purified libraries were measured with a Qubit 3.0 fluorometer, size-checked on a Bioanalyzer 2100, and measured again with the KAPA Library Quantification kit. A separate single-read 150-cycle Illumina NextSeq 550 flow cell was used to sequence each immunoSEQ 96-well plate. The paper's processing steps were these. Because the immunoSEQ output held only junctional sequences and lacked quality scores, the filtering could not match the filtering applied to full-length reads. Sequences were annotated with PyIR, a Python wrapper for IgBLAST v1.9, using IMGT germline references to assign V/J genes and CDR3. Reads were filtered out if the reads had weak V/J assignments (E-value above 1e-6), no CDR3, stop codons, out-of-frame junctions, or ambiguous translated residues. A V3J clonotype was defined by an identical inferred V gene, J gene, and CDR3 amino acid sequence. To compute the percentage overlap between repertoires, the number of shared unique clonotypes was divided by the size of the smaller repertoire. Richness of each repertoire was evaluated using RTK rarefaction, the Chao1 estimator, and Recon v2.1 estimates of unobserved clonotypes. Generation probabilities were computed with OLGA for all TCRbeta clonotypes obtained by the gDNA method from four donors. The immuneACCESS repertoire file appears here via TCRdb, limited to in-frame rearrangements. These files lack a portion of the clones; in checked studies, under half of the deficit traces to unresolved V genes, and the cause of the others is not known. That table is the source of V, J and clone size, and D and trimming were worked out from the DNA. The sample data list 2 million to 2.5 million clones, and around 90% of these were observed just once. The biggest ten clones account for 0.37% of the sample.

The donors were healthy, HIV-negative adults with no recently reported acute infections or vaccinations. Every donor was a Caucasian adult living in Nashville, Tennessee, USA. Magnetic negative selection was used to enrich CD4+ T cells, after which naive cells were positively selected on CD45RA and the negative fraction became the memory subset. After blood collection by leukapheresis, PBMCs were isolated using Ficoll-Histopaque density gradient centrifugation and then cryopreserved in the vapor phase of liquid nitrogen. Analytical flow cytometry was used to check the purity and quantity of each magnetically sorted T cell population. Genomic DNA was isolated from every sorted fraction and measured by UV absorbance on a Nanodrop 2000c.

Sequencing input: naive CD4+ T cells from PBMCs. This sample's cell subset or site label indicates: CD45RA+ positively selected. The origin of this receptor is a man in his late teens or twenties in good health. Some clones in this sample may be carry-over from other donors' samples. The rearranged chain carries TRBV4-3 and TRBJ2-3; the junction holds 9 bases that match TRBD2. The CDR3 region reads CASSHLAGRYTDTQYF. The DNA sequence is TGCGCCAGCAGCCACCTAGCGGGAAGATACACAGATACGCAGTATTTT.